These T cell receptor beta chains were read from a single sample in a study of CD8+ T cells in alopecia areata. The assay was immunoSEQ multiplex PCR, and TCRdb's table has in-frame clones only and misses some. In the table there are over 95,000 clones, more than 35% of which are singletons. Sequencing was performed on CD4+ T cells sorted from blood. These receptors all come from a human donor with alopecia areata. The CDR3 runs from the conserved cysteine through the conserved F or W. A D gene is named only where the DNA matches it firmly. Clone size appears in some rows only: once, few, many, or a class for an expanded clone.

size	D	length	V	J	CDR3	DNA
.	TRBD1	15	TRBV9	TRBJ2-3	CASSPRQGVTDTQYF	TGTGCCAGCAGCCCTCGACAGGGGGTGACAGATACGCAGTATTTT
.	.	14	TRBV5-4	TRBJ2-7	CASSSGQTTYEQYF	TGTGCCAGCAGCTCCGGACAGACTACCTACGAGCAGTACTTC
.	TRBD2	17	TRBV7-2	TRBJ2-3	CASRFPGLAGGPDTQYF	TGTGCCAGCAGGTTCCCGGGACTAGCGGGAGGGCCCGATACGCAGTATTTT
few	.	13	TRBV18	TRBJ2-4	CASSNREKNIQYF	TGTGCCAGCTCAAACCGGGAGAAAAACATTCAGTACTTC
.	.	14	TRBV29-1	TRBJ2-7	CSVSPSLVFGEQYF	TGCAGCGTCTCTCCTAGCCTGGTCTTTGGCGAGCAGTACTTC
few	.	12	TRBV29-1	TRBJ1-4	CSVEGSSEKLFF	TGCAGCGTTGAGGGGAGTTCGGAAAAACTGTTTTTT
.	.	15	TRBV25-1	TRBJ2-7	CASSEGRARSYEQYF	TGTGCCAGCAGTGAGGGTAGGGCCCGATCCTACGAGCAGTACTTC
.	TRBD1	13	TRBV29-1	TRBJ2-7	CSGTPGQGTEQYF	TGCAGCGGTACACCGGGACAGGGCACCGAGCAGTACTTC
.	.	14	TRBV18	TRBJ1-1	CASSPYQRRTEAFF	TGTGCCAGCTCACCATACCAGCGCCGCACTGAAGCTTTCTTT
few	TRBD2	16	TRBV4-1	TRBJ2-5	CASSQDLAGEQETQYF	TGTGCCAGCAGCCAAGATCTAGCGGGGGAGCAAGAGACCCAGTACTTC
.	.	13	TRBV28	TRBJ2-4	CASSLWSRDIQYF	TGTGCCAGCAGTTTATGGAGCAGGGACATTCAGTACTTC
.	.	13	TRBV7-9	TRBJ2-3	CASSGAGPDTQYF	TGTGCCAGCAGCGGCGCAGGCCCAGATACGCAGTATTTT
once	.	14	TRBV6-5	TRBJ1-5	CASKHEGSNQPQHF	TGTGCCAGCAAACACGAGGGGAGCAATCAGCCCCAGCATTTT
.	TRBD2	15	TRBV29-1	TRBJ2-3	CSVVFSGRGSDTQYF	TGCAGCGTTGTTTTTAGCGGGAGGGGTTCAGATACGCAGTATTTT